The sample holds one count of the clone carrying this T cell receptor (beta chain). Antigen specificity is unknown. The data originate from a study of T cell responses to AZD1222 COVID-19 vaccine. Study at large: Samples with a second dose at about 4 or about 12 weeks were pooled together.

Broader study findings: Baseline seropositivity characterized only a handful of AZD1222 recipients. Reportedly, nearly half the spike-specific TCRs target unmutated variant regions.

The CDR3 loop spans 14 amino acids. Per germline, CDR1 SEHNR and CDR2 FQNEAQ (reference sequence). V was clipped by 6 bases and J by 4 bases; unmatched bases: 8. Profiled with immunoSEQ multiplex PCR; TCRdb holds only in-frame clones, not every one. This sample has under 200,000 clones, with over 85% found just once. The receptor was derived from an adult in good health. The sample here was peripheral blood, taken on day 0 of AZD1222 vaccination. The genes are TRBV7-9 and TRBJ1-1, with 7 nucleotides matching TRBD1. This chain's CDR3 is CASRPDRVGTEAFF. The DNA for the CDR3 is TGTGCCAGCAGACCCGACAGGGTGGGCACTGAAGCTTTCTTT.